The 16 T cell receptor beta chains below all came from one sample that was sequenced in a study of blood T cell repertoires in COVID-19. Measured with immunoSEQ multiplex PCR; TCRdb has only the in-frame clones, and not every one. The sample yields fewer than 400,000 clones, around four fifths seen once. The sample consisted of peripheral blood. These receptors all come from a man aged 25 to 40 with active or convalescent COVID-19.

The chain couples TRBV18 to TRBJ2-1, with TRBD2 as a possible D gene (7 bases). The germline V gene has CDR1 KGHSH and CDR2 LQKENI. Trimming took 4 bases from V and 2 from J, leaving 15 bases between them. The CDR3 loop spans 16 amino acids. CDR3 residues: CASSREGGGTYNEQFF. CDR3 bases: TGTGCCAGCTCACGCGAAGGGGGGGGGACCTACAATGAGCAGTTCTTC.

In this sample, this clone turned up a few times. This chain links TRBV4-1 with TRBJ2-1, with TRBD2 identical over 9 bases. V was pared by 4 bases and J by 0 bases, with 4 bases of the junction left unmatched. Germline loops: CDR1 MGHRA, CDR2 YSYEKL. This CDR3 has 16 residues. CDR3 bases: TGCGCCAGCAGCCCCCTAGCGGGAACCTCCTACAATGAGCAGTTCTTC. As protein: CASSPLAGTSYNEQFF.

The chain has TRBV15 and TRBJ1-3, with D possibly being TRBD1 (6 bases). The ends were cut back, 3 bases at V and 0 bases at J, with 12 bases in the middle. The CDR3 is 16 amino acids. CDR1 is LNHNV and CDR2 is YYDKDF in the germline V gene (reference sequence). The CDR3 nucleotides read TGTGCCACCAGCAGGGATGACAGGTTCTCTGGAAACACCATATATTTT. Translated: CATSRDDRFSGNTIYF.

There are a few counts of this clone. V usage is TRBV19 and J usage is TRBJ1-5; D might be TRBD1 (5 bases). Between the trimmed V and J ends, which lost 10 bases and 5 bases, there was a span of 15 bases. CDR3 length: 13 residues. Germline-derived CDR1 and CDR2 are LNHDA and SQIVND (reference sequence). In nucleotides, the CDR3 is TGTGCCACGGCCGCAGGGAGGGATCAGCCCCAGCATTTT. It translates to CATAAGRDQPQHF.

The rearrangement links TRBV3-1 (or the pseudogene TRBV3-2) to TRBJ1-1; possible D gene TRBD1, 6 bases. Trimming cost V 1 base and J 1 base, with 19 bases left between them. The germline V gene has CDR1 LGHDT and CDR2 YNNKEL (reference sequence). The CDR3 runs 18 residues. The CDR3 coding sequence is TGTGCCAGCAGCCAAGGACCCCGACAGGTTAGGGGGAACACTGAAGCTTTCTTT. Amino acids: CASSQGPRQVRGNTEAFF.

The gene calls are TRBV19 and TRBJ1-2; TRBD1 is a possible D gene (6 bases). The CDR3 length is 14 residues. V lost 5 bases, J lost 1 base, and 11 bases lay in between. The germline V gene has CDR1 LNHDA and CDR2 SQIVND (reference sequence). CDR3 coding DNA: TGTGCCAGTAGTCGGGACATTTTTAACTATGGCTACACCTTC. It yields the protein CASSRDIFNYGYTF. The full variable domain, in which reference TRBV19 and TRBJ1-2 provide the parts outside the CDR3, is DGGITQSPKYLFRKEGQNVTLSCEQNLNHDAMYWYRQDPGQGLRLIYYSQIVNDFQKGDIAEGYSVSREKKESFPLTVTSAQKNPTAFYLCASSRDIFNYGYTFGSGTRLTVV.

The chain is built from TRBV6-5 and TRBJ1-2; 11 bases align to TRBD1. The CDR3 covers 15 residues. The J segment lost 4 bases and the V segment lost 2 bases, leaving 3 bases of the junction unmatched. Germline V CDR1 and CDR2: MNHEY, SVGAGI. The CDR3 region is CASSYPGQGVYGYTF. In nucleotides, the CDR3 is TGTGCCAGCAGTTACCCGGGACAGGGGGTCTATGGCTACACCTTC.

This clone is a singleton in its sample. This chain links TRBV7-2 with TRBJ1-2; 8 bases match TRBD1. V dropped 6 bases and J dropped 4; count of bases not matched to a gene: 7. CDR3 length: 14 residues. In germline, CDR1 is SGHTA, CDR2 FQGNSA. CDR3 amino acids: CASRVQGQAYGYTF. The CDR3 bases are TGTGCCAGCAGGGTACAGGGACAGGCCTATGGCTACACCTTC.

This chain links TRBV3-1 (or the pseudogene TRBV3-2) with TRBJ1-5; D is uncertain. Trimming left V 1 base short and J 3 bases short, with 10 bases between. The CDR3 is 15 amino acids. CDR1 is LGHDT, CDR2 YNNKEL, per germline (reference sequence). CDR3 amino acids: CASSQGGHDNQPQHF. For the CDR3, the DNA is TGTGCCAGCAGCCAAGGTGGGCATGACAATCAGCCCCAGCATTTT.

This clone was observed a few times. The chain combines TRBV19 with TRBJ2-1; 7 bases line up with TRBD2. The V gene end was trimmed by 3 bases and the J gene end by 5 bases; junction bases not matched to a gene: 7. Germline values: CDR1 LNHDA, CDR2 SQIVND (reference sequence). This CDR3 is built from 15 residues. In DNA, the CDR3 is TGTGCCAGTAGTATGGGAGGGTCGCCGGACAATGAGCAGTTCTTC. Its translation: CASSMGGSPDNEQFF.

The rearrangement uses TRBV4-1 and TRBJ2-7; 14 nucleotides line up with TRBD2. CDR1 MGHRA and CDR2 YSYEKL come from the germline V gene. CDR3 size: 16 residues. The junction had 6 bases not matched to a gene; V was cut back by 3 bases and J by 5 bases. Here the CDR3 reads CASSQSGLAGGHEQYF. The CDR3 DNA sequence: TGCGCCAGCAGCCAGTCAGGACTAGCGGGGGGACACGAGCAGTACTTC.

The chain links TRBV5-1 to TRBJ2-5; 7 nucleotides match TRBD2. V trimming: 7 bases; J trimming: 5 bases; junction bases outside the gene matches: 14. The germline V gene encodes CDR1 SGHRS and CDR2 YFSETQ. CDR3 size: 15 residues. Here the CDR3 reads CASGMFAGVKETQYF. The CDR3 DNA follows: TGCGCCAGCGGGATGTTCGCGGGAGTTAAGGAGACCCAGTACTTC.

This sequence joins TRBV3-1 (or the pseudogene TRBV3-2) and TRBJ1-1; TRBD1 might be the D (6 bases). The CDR3 consists of 13 residues. CDR1 is LGHDT and CDR2 is YNNKEL in the germline V gene (reference sequence). V lost 6 bases, J lost 2 bases, and 10 bases lay in between. CDR3 bases: TGTGCCAGCAGTTCCGGGACAAACACTGAAGCTTTCTTT. Translating gives CASSSGTNTEAFF.

The chain carries TRBV5-8 and TRBJ1-5, with D possibly TRBD1 on 5 matching bases. Deletions cut 7 bases from V and 9 bases from J, with 17 bases between. The CDR3 totals 13 residues. Per germline, CDR1 SGHTS and CDR2 YDEGEE. The DNA for the CDR3 is TGTGCCAGCGCGTCGGGGGTCGGGGGGCCCCAGCATTTT. Amino acid sequence: CASASGVGGPQHF.

The rearrangement joins TRBV5-6 to TRBJ2-2; tentative D call: TRBD2 (6 bases). The CDR3 runs 16 residues. Germline assignment: CDR1 SGHDT and CDR2 YYEEEE. Deletions cut 4 bases from V and 7 bases from J, with 20 bases between. CDR3 sequence: CASSLYLGEENGELFF. The DNA of the CDR3 is TGTGCCAGCAGCCTCTACCTCGGGGAGGAGAACGGGGAGCTGTTTTTT.

The rearrangement joins TRBV15 to TRBJ2-3, with TRBD1 matching over 10 bases. The CDR3 consists of 15 residues. In germline, CDR1 is LNHNV, CDR2 YYDKDF (reference sequence). V gave up 4 bases and J gave up 5 bases; unmatched junction bases: 6. The CDR3 protein is CATSNGDRGLDTQYF. The CDR3 nucleotides read TGTGCCACCAGCAACGGAGACAGGGGGCTAGATACGCAGTATTTT.